The present entry profiles one T cell receptor beta chain with its context. This sample is drawn from a study of cytomegalovirus exposure and HLA in healthy donors. Study at large: Some 85 million unique TCRs, all from HLA-typed donors, were included in an early release of the data.

The PCR contained 60 Vbeta and 13 Jbeta primers. TCRdb's table, derived via immunoSEQ multiplex PCR, lists solely in-frame clones and lacks some. The table has under 150,000 clones, approximately 78% seen once. The CDR3 consists of 15 residues. With 1 base removed from V and 7 bases from J, the gap between germline ends came to 14 bases. The V gene's germline CDR1 is MGHDK and CDR2 SYGVNS. The V gene is TRBV25-1, the J gene TRBJ2-1; the D gene is possibly TRBD1 (6 bases). This TCR came from a woman aged 40 to 50 in good health and CMV-seropositive. Source material: PBMCs. The CDR3 spells CASSEFDRPVNEQFF. CDR3 coding DNA: TGTGCCAGCAGTGAATTCGACAGGCCGGTGAATGAGCAGTTCTTC.